Detailed here is one T cell receptor (beta chain). Antigen unknown. Using the 5' RACE reads, TCRdb records one entry per CDR3 protein without DNA. This table holds approximately 110,000 distinct CDR3 sequences. The data were obtained in a study of T cells expressing NK-cell markers. Findings and limits, study-wide: Clones of NKG2C+ T cells that had expanded were of unclear HCMV specificity.

The CDR3 spans 16 residues. CDR1 SSHAT and CDR2 FNYEAQ come from the germline V gene (reference sequence). The chain links TRBV7-7 to TRBJ2-1. The source of this sequence is a woman aged 18 to 75 in good health. Material for sequencing was blood T cells: a sorted CD56 or NKG2C T cell subset, CD4+ or CD8+ T cells, or bulk PBMC T cells (not recorded which). CDR3 residues: CASSLIAASSYNEQFF.